The 2 T cell receptor beta chains in this list originate from one sample, sequenced in a study of blood T cell repertoires in COVID-19. Generated by immunoSEQ multiplex PCR, the TCRdb table keeps only in-frame clones and is missing some. The sample lists some 230,000 clones; 80% to 90% were seen once. The specimen was PBMCs or T cells enriched from blood (not recorded which). The origin of the receptors is a young woman in a cohort exposed to, infected with or recovered from COVID-19 (not recorded which).

The chain uses TRBV5-1 and TRBJ1-4; D is unclear. The CDR3 consists of 15 residues. Germline assignment: CDR1 SGHRS and CDR2 YFSETQ. Trimming shortened V by 2 bases and J by 2 bases, and 10 bases separated the two germline ends. The CDR3 loop reads CASSFNPGTNEKLFF. The CDR3 DNA reads as TGCGCCAGCAGCTTTAACCCAGGCACTAATGAAAAACTGTTTTTT.

The chain is built from TRBV2 and TRBJ2-6, with 8 bases aligning to TRBD1. The trim removed 9 bases at V and 4 bases at J, leaving 5 bases unmatched. The germline V gene encodes CDR1 SNHLY and CDR2 FYNNEI. CDR3 length: 14 residues. CDR3 residues: CARDRVAGANVLTF. CDR3 nucleotide sequence: TGTGCCAGGGACAGGGTTGCGGGGGCCAACGTCCTGACTTTC.